The 29 T cell receptor beta chains below come from one sample, sequenced in a study of blood T cell repertoires in COVID-19. Profiling relied on immunoSEQ multiplex PCR, and the TCRdb table lists in-frame clones only, not all of them. This table has around 160,000 clones, 70% to 90% appearing once. Sequencing was performed on peripheral blood. Every receptor here comes from a man between 60 and 75 years old with acute or convalescent COVID-19.

This sequence joins TRBV3-1 (or the pseudogene TRBV3-2) and TRBJ1-5; 7 nucleotides align to TRBD1. V lost 1 base to trimming and J lost 4 bases; unmatched junction nucleotides: 4. This CDR3 is built from 15 residues. Germline CDR1 LGHDT, CDR2 YNNKEL (reference sequence). Here the CDR3 DNA reads TGTGCCAGCAGCCAAGCCAGGGGGGAGAATCAGCCCCAGCATTTT. Protein: CASSQARGENQPQHF.

The V call is TRBV5-5, the J call TRBJ1-1; TRBD1 agrees at 10 bases. The V gene end was trimmed by 1 base and the J gene end by 5 bases; junction bases not matched to a gene: 11. This CDR3 spans 17 amino acids. CDR1 is SGHKS, CDR2 YYEKEE, per germline (reference sequence). Written as DNA, the CDR3 is TGTGCCAGCAGCTTGCCCACAAGGACAGGGGGTAATACTGAAGCTTTCTTT. The encoded protein is CASSLPTRTGGNTEAFF.

The chain carries TRBV5-1 and TRBJ2-7; the D gene is possibly TRBD2 (6 bases). With 0 bases removed from V and 4 bases from J, the gap between germline ends came to 17 bases. From germline, CDR1 is SGHRS and CDR2 YFSETQ. The CDR3 is 16 residues long. This CDR3 is CASSLVLDSGGYEQYF. The DNA for the CDR3 is TGCGCCAGCAGCTTGGTCCTGGACTCCGGAGGGTACGAGCAGTACTTC.

This chain links TRBV5-1 with TRBJ1-2; TRBD1 agrees at 10 bases. The CDR3 extends over 15 amino acids. V dropped 4 bases and J dropped 8; count of bases not matched to a gene: 11. The germline V gene has CDR1 SGHRS and CDR2 YFSETQ. CDR3 residues: CASSPEGDRGYGYTF. The CDR3 region has the DNA TGCGCCAGCAGCCCCGAGGGGGACAGGGGATACGGCTACACCTTC.

The chain recombines TRBV19 with TRBJ2-1, with 9 bases matching TRBD2. The V gene's germline CDR1 is LNHDA and CDR2 SQIVND (reference sequence). Losses at the gene ends were 7 bases for V and 8 bases for J; bases not matched to a gene: 6. This CDR3 spans 13 amino acids. This CDR3 reads CASNQGLAYEQFF. For the CDR3, the DNA is TGTGCCAGTAACCAGGGACTAGCCTATGAGCAGTTCTTC.

V usage is TRBV7-9 and J usage is TRBJ1-1, with D possibly being TRBD1 (5 bases). Trimming pared 5 bases from V and 5 bases from J, leaving 18 bases between. Germline V gene lookup returns CDR1 SEHNR and CDR2 FQNEAQ (reference sequence). This CDR3 comprises 15 residues. The DNA for the CDR3 is TGTGCCAGCAGCCTCGGGGGACCTGGGGGGACTGAAGCTTTCTTT. It codes for CASSLGGPGGTEAFF.

This clone appeared once. In DNA form, the CDR3 reads TGTGCCAGCAGTTCTAACGGGGGTCCCTATGGCTACACCTTC. Translated, it gives CASSSNGGPYGYTF. The rearrangement uses TRBV6-5 and TRBJ1-2; D is possibly TRBD1 (5 bases). CDR3 size: 14 residues. Germline V gives CDR1 MNHEY, CDR2 SVGAGI. The ends were cut back, 4 bases at V and 4 bases at J, with 13 bases in the middle.

V usage is TRBV24-1 and J usage is TRBJ2-3; D perhaps matches TRBD1 (5 bases). V lost 1 base, J lost 4 bases, and 14 bases lay in between. Germline lookup yields CDR1 KGHDR and CDR2 SFDVKD. CDR3 size: 16 residues. CDR3 in DNA: TGTGCCACCAGTGATTTTAGGCAGGGAAGGCCAGATACGCAGTATTTT. Protein: CATSDFRQGRPDTQYF.

The V call is TRBV10-3, the J call TRBJ2-3; 12 bases align to TRBD2. Germline trimming cut 4 bases from V and 6 bases from J; bases unmatched to any gene: 5. Germline V CDR1 and CDR2: ENHRY, SYGVKD. The CDR3 covers 15 residues. The chain's CDR3 is CAISGTSGAPDTQYF. The CDR3 nucleotides are TGTGCCATCAGTGGGACTAGCGGGGCCCCCGATACGCAGTATTTT.

The chain uses TRBV19 and TRBJ1-3, with D tentatively TRBD1 (5 bases). Trimming pared 6 bases from V and 4 bases from J, leaving 19 bases between. The CDR3 has 16 residues. Germline CDR1 LNHDA, CDR2 SQIVND (reference sequence). CDR3 sequence reads: CASSVRDGTWGNTIYF. CDR3 sequence (DNA): TGTGCCAGTAGCGTAAGAGACGGGACTTGGGGAAACACCATATATTTT.

The chain links TRBV21-1 to TRBJ2-7; the DNA was not compared with TRBD2, the D call given in the table. TRBV21-1 counts as a pseudogene. This CDR3 comprises 15 residues. CDR3: CASSKVELSSYEQYF. The CDR3 nucleotides read TGTGCCAGCAGCAAAGTGGAGCTCAGTTCCTACGAGCAGTACTTC.

The chain joins TRBV2 to TRBJ1-1; TRBD1 aligns across 7 bases. Trimming removed 4 bases from V and 5 bases from J; junction bases left unmatched: 4. Germline lookup yields CDR1 SNHLY and CDR2 FYNNEI. This CDR3 has 13 amino acids. The CDR3 region has the DNA TGTGCCAGCAGTGGCACAGGGGAAACTGAAGCTTTCTTT. This gives the protein CASSGTGETEAFF.

This clone was picked up one time. The chain uses TRBV7-7 and TRBJ2-2; D is possibly TRBD1 (6 bases). The CDR3 covers 16 residues. Germline V CDR1 and CDR2: SSHAT, FNYEAQ (reference sequence). V was shortened by 1 base and J by 2 bases, with 11 bases between the two germline ends. DNA of the CDR3: TGTGCCAGCAGCTTAGGTGGGGGCCTTAACACCGGGGAGCTGTTTTTT. Residues: CASSLGGGLNTGELFF.

The rearrangement links TRBV5-1 to TRBJ2-7, with D perhaps TRBD1 (5 bases). This CDR3 has 16 amino acids. Germline V gene data show CDR1 as SGHRS and CDR2 as YFSETQ. Deletions cut 2 bases from V and 7 bases from J, with 22 bases between. CDR3 protein: CASSFQGNPRVGEQYF. The CDR3 DNA is TGCGCCAGCAGCTTCCAGGGAAACCCTCGGGTTGGGGAGCAGTACTTC.

The chain uses TRBV7-9 and TRBJ1-2, with D maybe TRBD1 (5 bases). CDR1 and CDR2 (germline): SEHNR, FQNEAQ (reference sequence). Trimming shortened V by 2 bases and J by 8 bases, and 15 bases separated the two germline ends. This CDR3 has 14 residues. The CDR3 DNA reads as TGTGCCAGCAGCTTACGGGTAATGACAGAGGGCTACACCTTC. Encoded protein: CASSLRVMTEGYTF.

The chain links TRBV4-2 to TRBJ1-4; tentatively, D is TRBD1 (6 bases). Germline V gives CDR1 LGHNA, CDR2 YNFKEQ. The V end was cut by 4 bases, the J end by 5 bases, with 14 bases between. The CDR3 has 15 amino acids. Here the CDR3 DNA reads TGTGCCAGCAGCCCCGGCTCAGGGGCGAATGAAAAACTGTTTTTT. Translation: CASSPGSGANEKLFF.

The CDR3 bases are TGTGCCAGCAGTTATAAGGGAAGGGGCGATCAGCCCCAGCATTTT. Its translation is CASSYKGRGDQPQHF. The chain links TRBV6-5 to TRBJ1-5, with D possibly TRBD1 on 5 matching bases. There are 15 residues in the CDR3. V was trimmed by 3 bases and J by 5 bases, leaving 14 bases between them. Germline V CDR1 and CDR2: MNHEY, SVGAGI.

V gene TRBV5-1 combines with J gene TRBJ2-3; 8 nucleotides align to TRBD1. The CDR3 runs 14 residues. The germline gives CDR1 SGHRS, CDR2 YFSETQ. With V trimmed by 9 bases and J by 5 bases, 11 bases remained unmatched. The CDR3 here is CATRTGGALDTQYF. CDR3 DNA sequence: TGCGCCACCAGAACAGGGGGTGCATTAGATACGCAGTATTTT.

This clone has just one count. V usage is TRBV10-3 and J usage is TRBJ1-1, with 7 positions matching TRBD1. V shed 6 bases, J shed 6 bases, and the junction held 13 bases outside the gene matches. The CDR3 has 15 residues. The V gene's germline CDR1 is ENHRY and CDR2 SYGVKD. The CDR3 DNA follows: TGTGCCATCAGGCCCGGGGCAGGGGGGAGCGCTGAAGCTTTCTTT. Translated, it gives CAIRPGAGGSAEAFF.

This clone occurred a few times. V gene TRBV19 combines with J gene TRBJ1-1, with D perhaps TRBD1 (5 bases). The CDR3 runs 15 residues. The V and J ends lost 8 bases and 4 bases respectively, with 20 bases between them. The V gene's germline CDR1 is LNHDA and CDR2 SQIVND (reference sequence). The CDR3 protein is CASSAPRSGGTEAFF. As DNA, the CDR3 is TGTGCCAGTTCTGCCCCACGGAGCGGGGGCACTGAAGCTTTCTTT.

The rearrangement uses TRBV5-1 and TRBJ2-7, with 8 bases that match TRBD2. This CDR3 is built from 16 residues. Trimming cost V 3 bases and J 2 bases; bases outside gene matches: 10. CDR1 is SGHRS, CDR2 YFSETQ, per germline. DNA for the CDR3: TGCGCCAGCAGCTCGCCGGGGAGCGGGGGTCCCTACGAGCAGTACTTC. This sequence encodes CASSSPGSGGPYEQYF.

The J gene is TRBJ1-4, the V gene TRBV16; TRBD1 agrees at 7 bases. The germline CDR1 and CDR2 sequences are KGHSY and FQNENV. The junction had 8 bases not matched to a gene; V was cut back by 4 bases and J by 6 bases. The CDR3 consists of 15 residues. CDR3 coding DNA: TGTGCCAGCAGCCGACCGACAGGGCGGGATGAAAAACTGTTTTTT. Translated, it gives CASSRPTGRDEKLFF.

The genes are TRBV18 and TRBJ1-3, with D perhaps matching TRBD1 (5 bases). The CDR3 spans 17 residues. CDR1 KGHSH and CDR2 LQKENI come from the germline V gene. V gave up 3 bases and J gave up 1 base, with 16 bases separating them. The CDR3, as DNA: TGTGCCAGCTCACCCATCCCCCTTGGGGCTTCTGGAAACACCATATATTTT. It encodes CASSPIPLGASGNTIYF.

V and J are TRBV6-5 and TRBJ1-2, with D possibly being TRBD1 (5 bases). V lost 7 bases and J 0 bases, leaving 15 bases between the germline ends. Per germline, CDR1 MNHEY and CDR2 SVGAGI. The CDR3 loop spans 15 amino acids. CDR3 sequence: CASIPGRSTNYGYTF. CDR3 DNA sequence: TGTGCCAGCATCCCAGGGCGGAGCACTAACTATGGCTACACCTTC.

The CDR3, as DNA: TGTGCCAGCAGTTACCAAGGGAGCTATGGCTACACCTTC. Protein sequence: CASSYQGSYGYTF. The rearrangement links TRBV6-5 to TRBJ1-2; D is undetermined. Trimming left V 2 bases short and J 4 bases short, with 8 bases between. The CDR3 covers 13 residues. Germline assignment: CDR1 MNHEY and CDR2 SVGAGI.

This chain connects TRBV4-2 to TRBJ1-2; D uncertain. The germline V and J ends were trimmed by 0 bases and 8 bases, with 10 bases remaining between them. This CDR3 comprises 13 residues. Germline CDR1 LGHNA, CDR2 YNFKEQ. The CDR3 coding sequence is TGTGCCAGCAGCCAAGAATCGGGGTTCGGCTACACCTTC. This sequence encodes CASSQESGFGYTF.

This clone was detected only a few times. The sample has other DNA sequences that encode this CDR3 too. The chain is built from TRBV7-2 and TRBJ1-2; 7 positions agree with TRBD1. CDR3 length: 14 residues. CDR1 is SGHTA, CDR2 FQGNSA, per germline. J was trimmed by 3 bases and V by 4 bases; bases with no gene match: 5. CDR3 coding DNA: TGTGCCAGCAGCTCTGGAGGGGGCGACTATGGCTACACCTTC. Translated, it gives CASSSGGGDYGYTF. Full variable domain (remainder filled in from reference TRBV7-2 and TRBJ1-2): GAGVSQSPSNKVTEKGKDVELRCDPISGHTALYWYRQSLGQGLEFLIYFQGNSAPDKSGLPSDRFSAERTGGSVSTLTIQRTQQEDSAVYLCASSSGGGDYGYTFGSGTRLTVV.

The V and J genes are TRBV4-3 and TRBJ1-5, with TRBD1 as a possible D gene (5 bases). The V end was cut by 0 bases, the J end by 7 bases, with 10 bases between. The CDR3 covers 14 residues. Germline assignment: CDR1 LGHNA and CDR2 YSLEER. The CDR3 region is CASSQEGGDQPQHF. The DNA of the CDR3 is TGCGCCAGCAGCCAAGAGGGGGGTGACCAGCCCCAGCATTTT.

The genes are TRBV5-1 and TRBJ1-4; tentatively, D is TRBD1 (5 bases). V lost 2 bases and J 8 bases, leaving 16 bases between the germline ends. This CDR3 region has 15 residues. CDR1 is SGHRS and CDR2 is YFSETQ in the germline V gene. The CDR3 sequence is CASSLYGREGEKLFF. Written as DNA, the CDR3 is TGCGCCAGCAGCTTATATGGCCGGGAGGGGGAAAAACTGTTTTTT.